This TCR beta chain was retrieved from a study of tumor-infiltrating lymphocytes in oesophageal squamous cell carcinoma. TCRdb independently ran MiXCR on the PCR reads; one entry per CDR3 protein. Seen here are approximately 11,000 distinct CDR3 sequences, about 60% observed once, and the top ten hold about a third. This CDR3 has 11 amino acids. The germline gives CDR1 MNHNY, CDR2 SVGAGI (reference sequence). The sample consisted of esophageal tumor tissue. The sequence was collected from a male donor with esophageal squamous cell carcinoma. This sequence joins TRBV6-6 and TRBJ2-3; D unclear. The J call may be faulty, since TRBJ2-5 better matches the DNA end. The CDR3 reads CASSYAMTQYF. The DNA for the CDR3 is TGTGCCAGCAGTTACGCGATGACCCAGTACTTC.